A selection of T cell receptor beta chains follows, all from one sample in a study of T cell responses to AZD1222 COVID-19 vaccine. Clones were read by immunoSEQ multiplex PCR, and TCRdb kept only the in-frame ones, dropping some. Here the sample spans more than 85,000 clones, around nine tenths being singletons. The sample here was peripheral blood, taken on day 0 of AZD1222 vaccination. These receptors were taken from an adult in good health. Each CDR3 is given with its conserved first and last residue. The D gene is left open where the match is weak. Clone size is stated in some rows and not others, as once, few, many or a class when expanded.

clone size	D gene	V gene	J gene	CDR3 protein	CDR3 DNA
-	TRBD1	TRBV5-1	TRBJ1-1	CASRTGGATEAFF	TGCGCCAGCCGAACAGGGGGCGCGACTGAAGCTTTCTTT
-	-	TRBV3-1/TRBV3-2	TRBJ1-1	CASSQFLGRGGEAFF	TGTGCCAGCAGCCAATTTTTGGGACGGGGGGGTGAAGCTTTCTTT
-	-	TRBV7-3	TRBJ1-6	CASSYDGTKNNSPLHF	TGTGCCAGCAGCTACGACGGAACAAAAAATAATTCACCCCTCCACTTT
-	-	TRBV27	TRBJ1-4	CASSWRGSRGIGATNEKLFF	TGTGCCAGCAGTTGGCGGGGGAGCAGGGGAATAGGGGCAACTAATGAAAAACTGTTTTTT
-	-	TRBV6-2/TRBV6-3	TRBJ1-1	CASSYAGRNTEAFF	TGTGCCAGCAGTTACGCCGGGAGGAACACTGAAGCTTTCTTT
once	TRBD2	TRBV5-5	TRBJ2-1	CASSLERGGEIF	TGTGCCAGCAGCTTGGAGCGGGGGGGCGAAATCTTC
few	TRBD1	TRBV5-5	TRBJ1-6	CASSPRTGGGNSPLHF	TGTGCCAGCAGCCCACGGACAGGAGGAGGGAACTCACCCCTCCACTTT
-	TRBD1	TRBV4-3	TRBJ1-2	CASSPSRVQGVYGYTF	TGCGCCAGCAGCCCAAGTAGGGTCCAGGGGGTTTATGGCTACACCTTC
-	TRBD1	TRBV10-3	TRBJ1-1	CAISVEQGGTEAFF	TGTGCCATCAGTGTTGAACAGGGGGGCACTGAAGCTTTCTTT
-	-	TRBV5-1	TRBJ2-4	CASSLGGKNIQYF	TGCGCCAGCAGCTTAGGTGGCAAAAACATTCAGTACTTC
once	TRBD1	TRBV6-5	TRBJ1-2	CASSYKGQGYGYTF	TGTGCCAGCAGTTACAAAGGACAGGGCTATGGCTACACCTTC
few	-	TRBV7-2	TRBJ1-3	CASSLAFPGPNSGNTIYF	TGTGCCAGCAGCTTAGCTTTCCCGGGACCGAACTCTGGAAACACCATATATTTT
-	-	TRBV28	TRBJ1-4	CASSFRDINEKLFF	TGTGCCAGCAGTTTTAGGGACATAAATGAAAAACTGTTTTTT